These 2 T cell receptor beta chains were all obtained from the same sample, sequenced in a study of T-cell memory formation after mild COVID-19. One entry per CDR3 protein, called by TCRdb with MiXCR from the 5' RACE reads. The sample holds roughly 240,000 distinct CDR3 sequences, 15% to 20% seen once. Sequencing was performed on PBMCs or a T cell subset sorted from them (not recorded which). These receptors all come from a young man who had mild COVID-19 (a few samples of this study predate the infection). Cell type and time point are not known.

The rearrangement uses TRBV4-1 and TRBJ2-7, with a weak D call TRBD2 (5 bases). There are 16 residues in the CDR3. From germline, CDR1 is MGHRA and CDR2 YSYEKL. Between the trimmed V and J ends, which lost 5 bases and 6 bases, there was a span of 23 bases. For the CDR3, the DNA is TGCGCCAGCAGCGTGAACCCCCTTCTCGGGAAGCGCGAGCAGTACTTC. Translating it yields CASSVNPLLGKREQYF.

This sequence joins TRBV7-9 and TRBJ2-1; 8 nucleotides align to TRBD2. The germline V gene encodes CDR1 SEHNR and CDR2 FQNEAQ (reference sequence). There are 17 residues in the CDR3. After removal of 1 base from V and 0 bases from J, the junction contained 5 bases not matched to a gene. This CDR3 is CASSLGVAGISYNEQFF. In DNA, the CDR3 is TGTGCCAGCAGCTTAGGGGTAGCGGGGATCTCCTACAATGAGCAGTTCTTC.